The 6 T cell receptor beta chains listed next were all sequenced from one sample in a study of early T cells in non-severe SARS-CoV-2 infection. TCRdb reprocessed the 5' RACE reads with MiXCR, giving one entry per CDR3 protein. The data contain roughly 60,000 distinct CDR3 sequences, around 11% of them seen just once; the ten biggest clones take up roughly 3%. The sample in question was whole blood, obtained at baseline. The receptors derive from an adult who was a healthcare worker with PCR-confirmed SARS-CoV-2 infection or an uninfected control (not recorded which).

This clonotype occurred many times. This chain connects TRBV3-1 to TRBJ1-1; D gene uncertain. V lost 5 bases, J lost 7 bases, and 11 bases lay in between. The CDR3 covers 12 residues. Germline V gives CDR1 LGHDT, CDR2 YNNKEL (reference sequence). In DNA form, the CDR3 reads TGTGCCAGCAGCTTCGAGAGTAGTGAAGCTTTCTTT. It translates to CASSFESSEAFF.

The chain employs TRBV4-1 and TRBJ2-1; TRBD2 matches 10 bases. The CDR3 runs 16 residues. Trimming cost V 3 bases and J 5 bases; bases outside gene matches: 7. CDR1 and CDR2 (germline): MGHRA, YSYEKL. CDR3 sequence: CASSQDAGTSDNEQFF. CDR3 bases: TGCGCCAGCAGCCAGGATGCCGGGACTAGCGACAATGAGCAGTTCTTC.

There are many counts of this clonotype. The DNA of the CDR3 is TGTGCCAGCTCACCAAAGAGTCGCTCTGGAAACACCATATATTTT. This encodes CASSPKSRSGNTIYF. The V gene is TRBV18, the J gene TRBJ1-3; D remains unclear. With 2 bases removed from V and 0 bases from J, the gap between germline ends came to 8 bases. This CDR3 is built from 15 residues. CDR1 and CDR2 from the germline V gene are KGHSH and LQKENI.

This clonotype was detected ten times or more. The rearrangement links TRBV7-9 to TRBJ1-1, with no clear D. The CDR3 extends over 17 amino acids. V lost 1 base to trimming and J lost 3 bases, with 18 bases between them. Looked up from germline, CDR1 is SEHNR and CDR2 is FQNEAQ (reference sequence). The CDR3 DNA reads TGTGCCAGCAGCTTAGAGGTCTGGGGTGCGAGGGACACTGAAGCTTTCTTT. It yields the protein CASSLEVWGARDTEAFF.

In this sample, this clonotype turned up a few times. The V gene is TRBV6-5, the J gene TRBJ2-5; 11 bases map to TRBD2. CDR1 is MNHEY and CDR2 is SVGAGI in the germline V gene. V was clipped by 2 bases and J by 12 bases; unmatched bases: 8. The CDR3 runs 14 residues. CDR3 nucleotides: TGTGCCAGCAGTTACCGCACCCCGACTAGCGGGGAGTACTTC. Protein sequence: CASSYRTPTSGEYF.

This clonotype was picked up many times. The chain joins TRBV7-8 to TRBJ2-7; 9 nucleotides match TRBD1. Looked up from germline, CDR1 is SGHVS and CDR2 is FQNEAQ. The J segment lost 4 bases and the V segment lost 4 bases, leaving 17 bases of the junction unmatched. The CDR3 totals 18 residues. CDR3 DNA: TGTGCCAGCAGCTATCAACCCCCCGGGACAGGGCCAACTTACGAGCAGTACTTC. Translated: CASSYQPPGTGPTYEQYF. Drawing the rest from reference TRBV7-8 and TRBJ2-7, the complete variable domain is GAGVSQSPRYKVAKRGQDVALRCDPISGHVSLFWYQQALGQGPEFLTYFQNEAQLDKSGLPSDRFFAERPEGSVSTLKIQRTQQEDSAVYLCASSYQPPGTGPTYEQYFGPGTRLTVT.